This T cell receptor beta chain derives from a study of Ad26.COV2.S vaccination and SARS-CoV-2 variants. Across the whole study: Among those in the COV1001 Ad26.COV2.S trial arm was the donor. Doses of Ad26.COV2.S were injected into muscle once or twice, 56 days apart.

Repertoires were generated with immunoSEQ multiplex PCR, while TCRdb's copy carries only in-frame clones and drops some. Among roughly 680,000 clones listed, around 92% were seen once. Trimming cost V 7 bases and J 0 bases; bases outside gene matches: 4. The CDR3 covers 15 residues. The germline CDR1 and CDR2 sequences are SGHRS and YFSETQ. The treatment denotes: over 15 received Ad26.COV2.S at low or high dose, single or two shots; roughly five received placebo; per-sample allocation not given. Samples came from day 63 after the first vaccine or placebo injection. SARS-CoV-2 spike from the Wuhan strain was encoded by the vaccine, an Ad26 vector.

The TCR comes from a person between 18 and 60 years old who received the Ad26.COV2.S COVID-19 vaccine or a placebo. This rearrangement joins TRBV5-1 to TRBJ2-2; 9 bases fit TRBD1. Here the sequenced sample was peripheral blood, taken in a trial of Ad26.COV2.S vaccine versus placebo. CDR3 in amino acids: CASSQGASNTGELFF. The CDR3 DNA follows: TGCGCCAGCTCACAGGGGGCTTCGAACACCGGGGAGCTGTTTTTT.